This entry lists 12 T cell receptor beta chains sequenced from one sample in a study of molecular identifiers for immune sequencing clone quantification. MiXCR, applied by TCRdb to the PCR reads, yields one record per CDR3 protein. The data show about 10,000 distinct CDR3 sequences, with roughly 19% seen just once and over 1.5% held by the top ten. Source material: naive CD8+ T cells from blood, with Jurkat cell RNA spiked in. The subset denotes: FACS-sorted CD8+CD4-CCR7+CD45RA+ naive T cells. Receptors were obtained from a human donor in good health. Some libraries in this study had Jurkat cell RNA spiked in.

This clonotype rates as medium-sized. The chain employs TRBV12-3 or TRBV12-4 and TRBJ1-1, with a tentative D call TRBD1 (6 bases). Trimming cost V 6 bases and J 2 bases, with 13 bases left between them. The CDR3 extends over 14 amino acids. This CDR3 is CASRTGTPNTEAFF. The CDR3 DNA reads as TGTGCCAGCAGAACCGGGACACCAAACACTGAAGCTTTCTTT.

This clonotype showed up just a few times. The chain recombines TRBV20-1 with TRBJ2-7, with unresolved D. V was pared by 3 bases and J by 3 bases, with 24 bases between. CDR1 is DFQATT, CDR2 SNEGSKA, per germline (reference sequence). CDR3 length equals 17 residues. CDR3 nucleotides: TGCAGTGCTAGTAGTCGAGACCGGCTAGTAAACTACTACGAGCAGTACTTC. Amino acids: CSASSRDRLVNYYEQYF.

This sequence joins TRBV7-2 and TRBJ2-7; TRBD2 aligns across 8 bases. The germline CDR1 and CDR2 sequences are SGHTA and FQGNSA. This CDR3 has 15 amino acids. V was pared by 0 bases and J by 3 bases, with 4 bases of the junction left unmatched. The CDR3 here is CASSLAASGFYEQYF. The CDR3 region has the DNA TGTGCCAGCAGCTTAGCGGCTAGCGGGTTCTACGAGCAGTACTTC.

This clonotype was seen ten or more times. This chain connects TRBV28 to TRBJ2-1; D remains ambiguous. CDR3 size: 11 residues. The V and J ends lost 7 bases and 3 bases respectively, with 4 bases between them. In germline, CDR1 is MDHEN, CDR2 SYDVKM. The CDR3 protein is CASILYNEQFF. The CDR3 DNA is TGTGCCAGCATCCTCTACAATGAGCAGTTCTTC.

To note about this clonotype: Given a much more abundant clone one base away, this may be a read error. The chain carries TRBV5-1 and TRBJ1-5; 7 bases align to TRBD1. Per germline, CDR1 SGHRS and CDR2 YFSETQ. CDR3 length: 16 residues. V was pared by 0 bases and J by 0 bases, with 3 bases of the junction left unmatched. The CDR3 here is CASSLGGGGSNQPQHF. Written as DNA, the CDR3 is TGCGCCAGCAGCTTGGGAGGGGGCGGTAGCAATCAGCCCCAGCATTTT. The entire variable domain, with the rest obtained from reference TRBV5-1 and TRBJ1-5, is as follows: KAGVTQTPRYLIKTRGQQVTLSCSPISGHRSVSWYQQTPGQGLQFLFEYFSETQRNKGNFPGRFSGRQFSNSRSEMNVSTLELGDSALYLCASSLGGGGSNQPQHFGDGTRLSIL.

Only a few counts were recorded for this clonotype. The rearrangement joins TRBV4-3 to TRBJ1-1, with D tentatively TRBD1 (5 bases). V dropped 1 base and J dropped 8 bases, with 14 bases sitting between them. The germline V gene encodes CDR1 LGHNA and CDR2 YSLEER. This CDR3 comprises 14 residues. The CDR3 reads CASSQVYGAGEAFF. The DNA of the CDR3 is TGCGCCAGCAGCCAAGTTTATGGGGCAGGGGAAGCTTTCTTT.

V is TRBV12-3 or TRBV12-4 and J is TRBJ2-1; D unresolved. V lost 6 bases to trimming and J lost 5 bases, with 5 bases between them. The length of the CDR3 is 11 residues. The CDR3 sequence is CASSPHNEQFF. CDR3 in DNA: TGTGCCAGCAGCCCCCACAATGAGCAGTTCTTC.

There are a few counts of this clonotype. This clone may be a read error of a much larger clone one base away. The V and J genes are TRBV20-1 and TRBJ2-7; D is undetermined. V was cut by 0 bases and J by 2 bases, with 20 bases left in between. The CDR3 spans 17 residues. Germline V gene sequence: CDR1 DFQATT, CDR2 SNEGSKA (reference sequence). The CDR3 region is CSARDSLGRRTPYEQYF. The CDR3 nucleotides read TGCAGTGCTAGAGATTCTCTCGGCCGACGAACCCCCTACGAGCAGTACTTC.

The table lists this clonotype with many counts. The chain has TRBV24-1 and TRBJ2-2, with a tentative D call TRBD2 (6 bases). Germline V lookup: CDR1 KGHDR, CDR2 SFDVKD. V shed 4 bases and J shed 5 bases, with 10 bases lying between them. The CDR3 is made up of 14 amino acids. CDR3 protein: CATSEGGPTGELFF. The DNA of the CDR3 is TGTGCCACCAGTGAGGGGGGTCCAACCGGGGAGCTGTTTTTT.

In regard to this clonotype: One base away lies a much larger clone, so this may be a sequencing read error. The chain employs TRBV28 and TRBJ2-6; possible D gene TRBD1, 6 bases. CDR1 and CDR2 (germline): MDHEN, SYDVKM. The CDR3 totals 17 residues. The CDR3 loop is CASSLGQWGAGASVLTF. DNA of the CDR3: TGTGCCAGCAGTCTCGGACAGTGGGGCGCTGGGGCCAGCGTCCTGACTTTC.

Within the sample, this clonotype is medium-sized. J is TRBJ2-2 and V is TRBV7-8; tentatively, D is TRBD1 (5 bases). The CDR3 is 14 residues long. The V gene's germline CDR1 is SGHVS and CDR2 FQNEAQ. Trimming took off 5 bases at V and 1 base at J, with 8 bases between the two ends. DNA of the CDR3: TGTGCCAGCAGCACAGGACAGAACACCGGGGAGCTGTTTTTT. It translates to CASSTGQNTGELFF.

Comment on this clonotype: One end of the junction varies from germline; a read error may be responsible. The chain combines TRBV11-3 with TRBJ2-5, with D possibly TRBD1 on 5 matching bases. CDR1 is SGHNT, CDR2 YENEEA, per germline. This CDR3 has 14 amino acids. The CDR3 sequence: CASSLGGGQETQHF. Here the CDR3 DNA reads TGTGCCAGCAGCTTAGGAGGCGGACAAGAGACCCAGCACTTC.